The sequence of this T cell receptor beta chain was determined in a study of PD-1 blockade in classical Hodgkin lymphoma. The time point: cycle 4 day 1 (C4D1), after more than five weeks of nivolumab. Every patient relapsed after autologous stem cell transplantation, and brentuximab vedotin exposure varied. Repertoires were generated with immunoSEQ multiplex PCR, while TCRdb's copy carries only in-frame clones and drops some. The table shows 20,000 to 25,000 clones, with approximately 67% occurring only once. CDR1 and CDR2 (germline): MDHEN, SYDVKM. V lost 6 bases to trimming and J lost 2 bases, with 8 bases between them. The CDR3 extends over 12 amino acids.

This sample comprised peripheral blood mononuclear cells (PBMCs), obtained before the fourth cycle of nivolumab. The V gene is TRBV28, the J gene TRBJ2-7; possible D gene TRBD1, 6 bases. This clonotype was obtained from a human donor with classical Hodgkin lymphoma. As DNA, the CDR3 is TGTGCCAGCAGCCCAGGGGCCTACGAGCAGTACTTC. This sequence encodes CASSPGAYEQYF.